This TCR beta chain was sequenced for a study of cytomegalovirus exposure and HLA in healthy donors. Study findings and constraints: V- and J-gene trimming in TCR beta was tied to a missense DCLRE1C variant by an analysis performed later. Researchers counted approximately 160 TCR beta chains as cytomegalovirus-associated.

V gave up 4 bases and J gave up 1 base; unmatched junction bases: 7. The CDR3 spans 15 residues. CDR1 and CDR2 from the germline V gene are SGHRS and YFSETQ. With 60 Vbeta and 13 Jbeta primers, the PCR was carried out. Data came from immunoSEQ multiplex PCR; TCRdb stores just in-frame clones and leaves some out. The sample has some 150,000 clones; 55% to 80% are singletons. About this clone itself: Its antigen is currently unknown.

The TCR sequence derives from a woman in her forties in good health and CMV-seronegative. The chain recombines TRBV5-1 with TRBJ1-1; 7 nucleotides line up with TRBD1. Sequenced input: PBMCs. The CDR3 nucleotides read TGCGCCAGCAGCGTCGGGGGACAGAGGAACACTGAAGCTTTCTTT. Protein product: CASSVGGQRNTEAFF.